This T cell receptor (beta chain) came from a study of cytomegalovirus exposure and HLA in healthy donors. Germline CDR1 reads SGHNT; CDR2 reads YYREEE (reference sequence). The trim removed 4 bases at V and 0 bases at J, leaving 3 bases unmatched. This CDR3 contains 14 residues. Findings of the study overall: CMV antigen specificity was confirmed in vitro for a few CMV-associated chains. Altogether, some 160 TCR beta chains were recorded as cytomegalovirus-associated.

Profiled with immunoSEQ multiplex PCR; TCRdb holds only in-frame clones, not every one. The data show under 200,000 clones, with approximately 86% seen just once and 2% to 2.5% held by the top ten. With regard to this clone: Its antigen is still unknown. Other DNA sequences in the sample encode the same CDR3.

The gene calls are TRBV5-4 and TRBJ2-7, with TRBD1 matching over 8 bases. This receptor was obtained from a woman aged 18-29 years in good health and CMV-seronegative. Source material: PBMCs. The CDR3 region has the DNA TGTGCCAGCAGCCCCGGGACAGGCTCCTACGAGCAGTACTTC. Its protein product is CASSPGTGSYEQYF.